A single sample gave rise to the 12 T cell receptor beta chains below, sequenced in a study of T cell repertoires in cytomegalovirus infection. TCRdb called the reads again in MiXCR, with one record for every CDR3 protein. The table records 310,000 or so distinct CDR3 sequences, roughly 23% of them present only once. Input material: PBMCs. These receptors were taken from a human donor in good health (CMV status not recorded). Some clones in this sample may be carry-over from other donors' samples.

The table lists this clonotype with a few counts. The rearrangement joins TRBV4-1 to TRBJ2-5; D is unresolved. This CDR3 region has 13 residues. V lost 4 bases to trimming and J lost 5 bases, with 11 bases between them. Germline loops: CDR1 MGHRA, CDR2 YSYEKL. The CDR3 DNA reads as TGCGCCAGCAGCCCCCCCCTACTGGAGACCCAGTACTTC. Protein product: CASSPPLLETQYF.

This clonotype has a handful of counts. The chain recombines TRBV28 with TRBJ2-7; 10 positions match TRBD2. Per the germline V gene, CDR1 is MDHEN and CDR2 is SYDVKM. J lost 0 bases, V lost 5 bases, and 4 bases had no gene match. This CDR3 has 15 amino acids. The CDR3 DNA reads TGTGCCAGCAGTGGTCCTAGCGGGGGCTCCTACGAGCAGTACTTC. Translating it yields CASSGPSGGSYEQYF.

V usage is TRBV29-1 and J usage is TRBJ2-7, with TRBD2 identical over 8 bases. Trimming took 4 bases from V and 6 from J; bases not matched to a gene: 17. This CDR3 has 16 residues. Per the germline V gene, CDR1 is SQVTM and CDR2 is ANQGSEA. CDR3 DNA sequence: TGCAGCGTTGCAGGATGGAGCGGGAGCGCTCGAGGCGAGCAGTACTTC. Translation gives CSVAGWSGSARGEQYF.

This clonotype was observed many times. This chain connects TRBV7-2 to TRBJ2-3, with D hard to call. Between the trimmed V and J ends, which lost 1 base and 6 bases, there was a span of 17 bases. Germline loops: CDR1 SGHTA, CDR2 FQGNSA. The CDR3 contains 16 residues. In nucleotides, the CDR3 is TGTGCCAGCAGCTTAGACTCGGGCCAAGCCCGGGATACGCAGTATTTT. Amino acids: CASSLDSGQARDTQYF. Full variable domain (missing parts from reference TRBV7-2 and TRBJ2-3): GAGVSQSPSNKVTEKGKDVELRCDPISGHTALYWYRQSLGQGLEFLIYFQGNSAPDKSGLPSDRFSAERTGGSVSTLTIQRTQQEDSAVYLCASSLDSGQARDTQYFGPGTRLTVL.

This clonotype was recorded a few times. This rearrangement joins TRBV7-3 to TRBJ2-5, with D maybe TRBD2 (5 bases). Trimming removed 5 bases from V and 3 bases from J, with 10 bases in between. The CDR3 loop spans 13 amino acids. Germline V gives CDR1 SGHTA, CDR2 FQGTGA. The CDR3 protein is CASSEGAEETQYF. CDR3 bases: TGTGCCAGCAGCGAGGGAGCGGAAGAGACCCAGTACTTC.

The table lists this clonotype with a few counts. The chain links TRBV20-1 to TRBJ2-7; D is tentatively TRBD1 or TRBD2 (5 bases each). The CDR3 covers 14 residues. The germline V gene encodes CDR1 DFQATT and CDR2 SNEGSKA (reference sequence). Trimming took off 5 bases at V and 3 bases at J, with 17 bases between the two ends. Written as DNA, the CDR3 is TGCAGTGCTCCCGAGGGGAAGGGCAGCTACGAGCAGTACTTC. It specifies CSAPEGKGSYEQYF.

The count of this clonotype is one. This sequence joins TRBV7-9 and TRBJ2-4; the match to TRBD1 covers 9 bases. Germline trimming cut 5 bases from V and 3 bases from J; bases unmatched to any gene: 2. The CDR3 is 14 residues long. CDR1 SEHNR and CDR2 FQNEAQ come from the germline V gene (reference sequence). CDR3 DNA: TGTGCCAGCAGCCGGACAGGGGTCAAAAACATTCAGTACTTC. Its translation: CASSRTGVKNIQYF.

The gene calls are TRBV5-1 and TRBJ1-1; maybe TRBD1 (6 bases). V was trimmed by 2 bases and J by 3 bases, leaving 14 bases between them. The CDR3 is made up of 15 amino acids. Germline lookup yields CDR1 SGHRS and CDR2 YFSETQ. CDR3: CASSFGPGVDTEAFF. The CDR3 DNA reads TGCGCCAGCAGCTTTGGTCCAGGGGTCGACACTGAAGCTTTCTTT.

The chain recombines TRBV20-1 with TRBJ1-1, with a possible D match to TRBD1 (5 bases). Trimming pared 1 base from V and 8 bases from J, leaving 11 bases between. This CDR3 spans 12 amino acids. Per the germline V gene, CDR1 is DFQATT and CDR2 is SNEGSKA (reference sequence). The CDR3 loop reads CSARAGAREAFF. The CDR3 nucleotides read TGCAGTGCTAGAGCTGGGGCGCGGGAAGCTTTCTTT.

This clonotype turned up a few times. This chain links TRBV20-1 with TRBJ1-2; D unclear. V was clipped by 0 bases and J by 5 bases, with 10 bases between them. CDR1 is DFQATT and CDR2 is SNEGSKA in the germline V gene (reference sequence). The CDR3 consists of 13 residues. Here the CDR3 reads CSARDPGRYGYTF. DNA of the CDR3: TGCAGTGCTAGAGATCCGGGTCGTTATGGCTACACCTTC.

This clonotype was picked up a small number of times. V gene TRBV19 combines with J gene TRBJ1-1, with D possibly being TRBD1 (6 bases). The V end lost 5 bases, the J end lost 2 bases, and 15 bases lay between the germline ends. Germline lookup yields CDR1 LNHDA and CDR2 SQIVND (reference sequence). The CDR3 length is 15 residues. The CDR3 nucleotides are TGTGCCAGTAGTGCGCCGGACAGAAAAAACACTGAAGCTTTCTTT. Its translation: CASSAPDRKNTEAFF.

This clonotype occurred many times. The CDR3 protein is CASSLPTGYEQYF. Written as DNA, the CDR3 is TGTGCCAGCAGCTTACCAACGGGGTACGAGCAGTACTTC. The gene calls are TRBV7-2 and TRBJ2-7; tentative D call: TRBD2 (5 bases). The CDR3 loop spans 13 amino acids. V was trimmed by 2 bases and J by 4 bases, leaving 9 bases between them. The germline V gene has CDR1 SGHTA and CDR2 FQGNSA.